The 29 T cell receptor beta chains below come from one sample, sequenced in a study of a mutant IDH1 vaccine in newly diagnosed glioma. The data were produced by immunoSEQ multiplex PCR, yet TCRdb's version contains in-frame clones alone and is incomplete. The sample has roughly 52,000 clones; 76% are singletons. As for time point: week 35, safety follow-up. What each vaccine dose contained was 300 ug of mutant IDH1 20-mer peptide, accompanied by topical imiquimod. Antigens of these TCRs are unknown. Sequenced material: PBMCs, taken from a glioma patient whose treatment included an IDH1 peptide vaccine. The receptors shown here come from a man aged 40-50 years with glioma.

The genes are TRBV6-1 and TRBJ1-4; possibly TRBD1 for D (6 bases). Trimming removed 3 bases at V and 8 bases at J, with 22 bases between. Germline assignment: CDR1 MNHNS and CDR2 SASEGT. This CDR3 contains 17 residues. Here the CDR3 reads CASSDRGPSRGSEKLFF. In DNA, the CDR3 is TGTGCCAGCAGTGACAGGGGTCCCTCCCGGGGGAGCGAAAAACTGTTTTTT.

Only a few counts were recorded for this clone. V is TRBV27 and J is TRBJ1-2; perhaps TRBD1 as D (6 bases). V gave up 5 bases and J gave up 0 bases, with 22 bases separating them. This CDR3 region has 18 residues. Germline values: CDR1 MNHEY, CDR2 SMNVEV (reference sequence). The CDR3 here is CASSQYPPGHGANYGYTF. CDR3 sequence (DNA): TGTGCCAGCAGTCAATACCCGCCGGGACACGGAGCTAACTATGGCTACACCTTC.

V usage is TRBV11-1 and J usage is TRBJ2-2; D may be TRBD2 (6 bases). CDR1 and CDR2 (germline): SGHAT, FQDESV (reference sequence). The CDR3 is made up of 16 amino acids. V lost 1 base and J lost 2, with 11 bases in between. Written as DNA, the CDR3 is TGTGCCAGCAGCTTAGTGGTAGCGGTAAACACCGGGGAGCTGTTTTTT. Translation: CASSLVVAVNTGELFF.

The genes are TRBV19 and TRBJ2-2; TRBD1 matches at 8 bases. Trimming removed 5 bases from V and 7 bases from J; junction bases left unmatched: 9. From germline, CDR1 is LNHDA and CDR2 SQIVND (reference sequence). The CDR3 runs 15 residues. CDR3 loop: CASSVTGTGNGELFF. The CDR3 DNA reads as TGTGCCAGTAGTGTGACAGGGACAGGTAACGGGGAGCTGTTTTTT.

V usage is TRBV6-5 and J usage is TRBJ1-2; D call uncertain. Looked up from germline, CDR1 is MNHEY and CDR2 is SVGAGI. The CDR3 has 13 residues. In DNA, the CDR3 is TGTGCTACCTTGGACTCGGTTGGCTATGGCTACACCTTC. Translation gives CATLDSVGYGYTF.

The V and J genes are TRBV6-1 and TRBJ2-2, with 9 nucleotides matching TRBD2. The CDR3 loop spans 14 amino acids. Germline loops: CDR1 MNHNS, CDR2 SASEGT. With V trimmed by 11 bases and J by 11 bases, 15 bases remained unmatched. The DNA for the CDR3 is TGTGCCTCCCGGGTGGATAGCGGGAGTGTTGAGCTGTTTTTT. It yields the protein CASRVDSGSVELFF.

CDR3 coding DNA: TGTGCCAGCAGCGCACGGGTGTCGTCTGGTGAAAAACTGTTTTTT. This gives the protein CASSARVSSGEKLFF. This chain links TRBV9 with TRBJ1-4; unclear D gene. Germline V gives CDR1 SGDLS, CDR2 YYNGEE. Trimming left V 3 bases short and J 7 bases short, with 16 bases between. This CDR3 comprises 15 residues.

By share, this clone counts as medium-sized. This chain uses TRBV15 with TRBJ1-1; possible D gene TRBD1, 5 bases. The V gene lost 1 base and the J gene lost 10 bases, with 22 bases spanning the gap. The germline CDR1 and CDR2 sequences are LNHNV and YYDKDF (reference sequence). CDR3 length equals 16 residues. CDR3 sequence: CATSRGGVDSIGGAFF. In nucleotides, the CDR3 is TGTGCCACCAGCAGAGGGGGGGTAGACAGCATAGGCGGAGCTTTCTTT.

The chain has TRBV2 and TRBJ2-7, with D unresolved. Germline V CDR1 and CDR2: SNHLY, FYNNEI. With 4 bases removed from V and 3 bases from J, the gap between germline ends came to 16 bases. The CDR3 loop spans 15 amino acids. CDR3 protein: CASSAHLSRYYEQYV. CDR3 coding DNA: TGTGCCAGCAGTGCCCACCTTAGCAGATACTACGAGCAGTACGTC.

This clone was observed a handful of times. The V gene is TRBV13, the J gene TRBJ1-3; 7 bases fit TRBD1. Germline V gives CDR1 PRHDT, CDR2 FYEKMQ (reference sequence). CDR3 length: 15 amino acids. J gave up 4 bases and V 5 bases, and 8 bases lay outside the gene matches. The CDR3 reads CASSIRQGPGNTIYF. DNA for the CDR3: TGTGCCAGCAGCATAAGACAGGGTCCAGGAAACACCATATATTTT.

This clone was observed a few times. This chain uses TRBV7-2 with TRBJ2-3; D remains unclear. The germline CDR1 and CDR2 sequences are SGHTA and FQGNSA. The germline V and J ends were trimmed by 0 bases and 2 bases, with 6 bases remaining between them. This CDR3 has 14 amino acids. The CDR3 loop reads CASSLAGITDTQYF. The CDR3 nucleotides are TGTGCCAGCAGCTTAGCGGGTATCACAGATACGCAGTATTTT.

The chain couples TRBV7-8 to TRBJ2-7; 7 bases match TRBD2. The junction had 6 bases not matched to a gene; V was cut back by 2 bases and J by 2 bases. The germline gives CDR1 SGHVS, CDR2 FQNEAQ. This CDR3 has 15 residues. CDR3 in DNA: TGTGCCAGCAGCTTAACTCCGGGACTAACCTACGAGCAGTACTTC. Amino acids: CASSLTPGLTYEQYF.

This clone turned up a few times. J is TRBJ1-2 and V is TRBV11-2; D call uncertain. The V gene lost 4 bases and the J gene lost 8 bases, with 20 bases spanning the gap. From germline, CDR1 is SGHAT and CDR2 FQNNGV. The CDR3 spans 15 residues. The CDR3 region has the DNA TGTGCCAGCAGCTCACCAAAGGGCCGAATGCGGGGCTACACCTTC. Translated: CASSSPKGRMRGYTF.

This clone was seen ten or more times. The chain recombines TRBV6-5 with TRBJ1-2; 11 nucleotides line up with TRBD1. V lost 6 bases and J lost 4; bases outside the gene matches: 7. The germline gives CDR1 MNHEY, CDR2 SVGAGI. The CDR3 extends over 15 amino acids. CDR3: CASRSGQGEIYGYTF. CDR3 sequence (DNA): TGTGCCAGCAGGTCGGGACAGGGGGAAATCTATGGCTACACCTTC.

The gene calls are TRBV5-1 and TRBJ1-2, with D tentatively TRBD1 (5 bases). The germline gives CDR1 SGHRS, CDR2 YFSETQ. The CDR3 spans 12 residues. V was trimmed by 3 bases and J by 7 bases, leaving 10 bases between them. The CDR3 protein is CASSWGTGGYTF. The CDR3 DNA is TGCGCCAGCAGCTGGGGGACGGGTGGCTACACCTTC.

The J gene is TRBJ1-4, the V gene TRBV7-8; D gene ambiguous. CDR1 and CDR2 (germline): SGHVS, FQNEAQ. This CDR3 spans 13 amino acids. Trimming took off 1 base at V and 7 bases at J, with 7 bases between the two ends. The CDR3, as DNA: TGTGCCAGCAGCTTAGTCCAAAGTGAAAAACTGTTTTTT. Residues: CASSLVQSEKLFF.

In nucleotides, the CDR3 is TGTGCCTGGAGTGGGGGACAGGATAATTCACCCCTCCACTTT. Translation: CAWSGGQDNSPLHF. The rearrangement joins TRBV30 to TRBJ1-6; 8 bases line up with TRBD1. CDR1 is GTSNPN and CDR2 is SVGIG in the germline V gene (reference sequence). The CDR3 spans 14 residues. V was clipped by 1 base and J by 5 bases; unmatched bases: 1.

This clone has just one count. The gene calls are TRBV4-1 and TRBJ1-2, with D perhaps TRBD1 (6 bases). CDR1 is MGHRA and CDR2 is YSYEKL in the germline V gene. The CDR3 spans 14 residues. V lost 4 bases, J lost 8 bases, and 17 bases lay in between. CDR3 sequence: CASSLAWGARGYTF. As DNA, the CDR3 is TGCGCCAGCAGCCTAGCGTGGGGGGCCCGGGGCTACACCTTC.

The V and J genes are TRBV9 and TRBJ2-2; the D gene is possibly TRBD2 (7 bases). Trimming stripped 4 bases from V and 3 bases from J, with 25 bases between. Looked up from germline, CDR1 is SGDLS and CDR2 is YYNGEE. CDR3 length: 19 residues. CDR3 amino acids: CASSPRRGLRGLDTGELFF. The CDR3 nucleotides are TGTGCCAGCAGCCCCCGGCGGGGGTTACGGGGGCTGGACACCGGGGAGCTGTTTTTT. Full variable domain (remainder filled in from reference TRBV9 and TRBJ2-2): DSGVTQTPKHLITATGQRVTLRCSPRSGDLSVYWYQQSLDQGLQFLIQYYNGEERAKGNILERFSAQQFPDLHSELNLSSLELGDSALYFCASSPRRGLRGLDTGELFFGEGSRLTVL.

The chain carries TRBV5-4 and TRBJ2-7; the D call may be TRBD1 or TRBD2 (5 bases each). Between the trimmed V and J ends, which lost 2 bases and 6 bases, there was a span of 18 bases. Per germline, CDR1 SGHNT and CDR2 YYREEE (reference sequence). This CDR3 contains 15 residues. In nucleotides, the CDR3 is TGTGCCAGCAGCTTACGGGACCGGCCTGTAAGCGAGCAGTACGTC. Encoded protein: CASSLRDRPVSEQYV.

Turning to this clone: One end of the junction fails to match germline, which may point to a read error. The chain employs TRBV7-9 and TRBJ1-4; D gene unclear. Germline V gene sequence: CDR1 SEHNR, CDR2 FQNEAQ (reference sequence). The CDR3 covers 15 residues. CDR3 loop: CASSTPRATNGKLFF. DNA for the CDR3: TGTGCCAGCAGCACCCCAAGGGCAACTAATGGAAAACTGTTTTTT.

This chain links TRBV11-2 with TRBJ1-4; the D gene is possibly TRBD1 (5 bases). V lost 5 bases, J lost 7 bases, and 17 bases lay in between. CDR3 length equals 15 residues. Germline V gene data show CDR1 as SGHAT and CDR2 as FQNNGV. The CDR3 loop is CASSLWGLRGEKLFF. The CDR3 DNA is TGTGCCAGCAGCCTATGGGGCCTACGGGGTGAAAAACTGTTTTTT.

This clone appeared a few times. This CDR3 is CASSYSGRTEAFF. In DNA form, the CDR3 reads TGTGCCAGCAGTTACTCGGGTCGGACTGAAGCTTTCTTT. The chain employs TRBV6-5 and TRBJ1-1; D gene ambiguous. CDR1 is MNHEY and CDR2 is SVGAGI in the germline V gene. The CDR3 runs to 13 residues. Trimming removed 0 bases from V and 5 bases from J, with 7 bases in between.

The chain uses TRBV28 and TRBJ2-7, with TRBD1 matching over 9 bases. The CDR3 runs 16 residues. V trimming: 4 bases; J trimming: 3 bases; junction bases outside the gene matches: 10. Germline-derived CDR1 and CDR2 are MDHEN and SYDVKM. CDR3 sequence reads: CASSSSSGQGLYEQYF. The CDR3 DNA reads as TGTGCCAGCAGTTCATCCTCGGGACAGGGACTCTACGAGCAGTACTTC. Filled out from reference TRBV28 and TRBJ2-7, the complete variable domain reads DVKVTQSSRYLVKRTGEKVFLECVQDMDHENMFWYRQDPGLGLRLIYFSYDVKMKEKGDIPEGYSVSREKKERFSLILESASTNQTSMYLCASSSSSGQGLYEQYFGPGTRLTVT.

This clone was picked up one time. The chain employs TRBV29-1 and TRBJ1-2, with D tentatively TRBD1 (6 bases). Germline lookup yields CDR1 SQVTM and CDR2 ANQGSEA. V was shortened by 4 bases and J by 4 bases, with 10 bases between the two germline ends. The CDR3 loop spans 12 amino acids. CDR3: CSVVRGTYGYTF. The DNA of the CDR3 is TGCAGCGTTGTGAGGGGGACCTATGGCTACACCTTC.

CDR3 region: CSVARTGTTGELFF. In DNA form, the CDR3 reads TGCAGCGTCGCTCGGACAGGGACCACCGGGGAGCTGTTTTTT. The chain joins TRBV29-1 to TRBJ2-2, with 8 bases aligning to TRBD1. The CDR3 is made up of 14 amino acids. V gave up 6 bases and J gave up 4 bases; unmatched junction bases: 7. Germline CDR1 and CDR2: SQVTM and ANQGSEA.

V usage is TRBV2 and J usage is TRBJ1-6; 7 nucleotides align to TRBD1. The CDR3 length is 14 residues. Germline loops: CDR1 SNHLY, CDR2 FYNNEI. Trimming at V came to 6 bases and at J to 7 bases, leaving 6 bases not matched to a gene. For the CDR3, the DNA is TGTGCCAGCAGCTCACAGGGGTTCAATTCACCCCTCCACTTT. It yields the protein CASSSQGFNSPLHF.

The V and J genes are TRBV10-1 and TRBJ2-7; tentative D call: TRBD1 (5 bases). The CDR3 totals 15 residues. CDR1 WNHNN and CDR2 SYGVQD come from the germline V gene (reference sequence). Trimming pared 9 bases from V and 0 bases from J, leaving 18 bases between. CDR3 region: CASSGSWNSSYEQYV. The CDR3 nucleotides read TGCGCCAGTTCAGGGTCCTGGAATTCCTCCTACGAGCAGTACGTC.

J is TRBJ1-1 and V is TRBV18; D call uncertain. This CDR3 region has 13 residues. With 3 bases removed from V and 8 bases from J, the gap between germline ends came to 13 bases. Germline V gives CDR1 KGHSH, CDR2 LQKENI. Written as DNA, the CDR3 is TGTGCCAGCTCACCTGACTTTCAAGGCGAAGCTTTCTTT. It yields the protein CASSPDFQGEAFF.